These 26 T cell receptor beta chains share one sample of origin, sequenced in a study of control samples from healthy donors and cancer patients. Data came from immunoSEQ multiplex PCR; TCRdb stores just in-frame clones and leaves some out. The sample lists about 86,000 clones, 85% to 95% seen once, with 4.5% to 5.5% in the top ten. Sequencing used blood. Receptors were obtained from a young woman in good health.

This chain uses TRBV6-1 with TRBJ2-7; 8 positions agree with TRBD2. Per germline, CDR1 MNHNS and CDR2 SASEGT. The CDR3 is 14 residues long. V shed 2 bases and J 3 bases; nucleotides not matched to a gene: 3. CDR3 in DNA: TGTGCCAGCAGTGAATCCGGGAGGGACTACGAGCAGTACTTC. It encodes CASSESGRDYEQYF.

The V gene is TRBV7-8, the J gene TRBJ2-1; 9 bases align to TRBD2. With V trimmed by 5 bases and J by 1 base, 6 bases remained unmatched. Germline values: CDR1 SGHVS, CDR2 FQNEAQ. The CDR3 covers 16 residues. In nucleotides, the CDR3 is TGTGCCAGCAGCCCCAAGCTAGCGGGATCCTACAATGAGCAGTTCTTC. Protein sequence: CASSPKLAGSYNEQFF.

The chain has TRBV3-1 (or the pseudogene TRBV3-2) and TRBJ1-1; possibly TRBD1 for D (5 bases). The CDR3 has 15 amino acids. CDR1 LGHDT and CDR2 YNNKEL come from the germline V gene (reference sequence). Trimming removed 2 bases from V and 0 bases from J, with 10 bases in between. The CDR3 protein is CASSQQGFVNTEAFF. In DNA, the CDR3 is TGTGCCAGCAGCCAACAGGGATTCGTGAACACTGAAGCTTTCTTT.

This chain connects TRBV6-9 to TRBJ2-2, with unresolved D. Trimming took off 3 bases at V and 4 bases at J, with 9 bases between the two ends. Germline V lookup: CDR1 MNHGY, CDR2 SVAAGI. The CDR3 runs 14 residues. CDR3 sequence (DNA): TGTGCCAGCAGTTACACCCAGATCACCGGGGAGCTGTTTTTT. Translating it yields CASSYTQITGELFF.

The CDR3, as DNA: TGTGCCAGCAGCTTGGGAGCGGGGGGAGCGGATACGCAGTATTTT. As protein: CASSLGAGGADTQYF. This chain links TRBV7-2 with TRBJ2-3, with 9 bases lining up with TRBD2. The CDR3 covers 15 residues. Germline assignment: CDR1 SGHTA and CDR2 FQGNSA. V trimming: 3 bases; J trimming: 6 bases; junction bases outside the gene matches: 7.

This clone was detected only once. This sequence joins TRBV9 and TRBJ1-2, with D perhaps matching TRBD1 (6 bases). The V gene's germline CDR1 is SGDLS and CDR2 YYNGEE. There are 13 residues in the CDR3. With 1 base removed from V and 4 bases from J, the gap between germline ends came to 8 bases. The CDR3 sequence is CASSVLQGYGYTF. The DNA for the CDR3 is TGTGCCAGCAGCGTACTACAGGGCTATGGCTACACCTTC.

The CDR3 coding sequence is TGTGCCACCAGTGATTTTCGGGCAGGGAAATCCTACGAGCAGTACTTC. It yields the protein CATSDFRAGKSYEQYF. This chain links TRBV24-1 with TRBJ2-7, with a tentative D call TRBD1 (5 bases). V lost 1 base to trimming and J lost 1 base, with 13 bases between them. The CDR3 loop spans 16 amino acids. The V gene's germline CDR1 is KGHDR and CDR2 SFDVKD.

The chain uses TRBV19 and TRBJ2-1; 13 bases are a match to TRBD2. CDR1 and CDR2 from the germline V gene are LNHDA and SQIVND (reference sequence). J gave up 4 bases and V 5 bases, and 8 bases lay outside the gene matches. This CDR3 region has 17 residues. CDR3 region: CASSPRTSGRRYNEQFF. The CDR3 DNA follows: TGTGCCAGTAGTCCGAGGACTAGCGGGAGAAGGTACAATGAGCAGTTCTTC.

The J gene is TRBJ1-4, the V gene TRBV15; TRBD1 might be the D (6 bases). This CDR3 has 15 residues. Germline CDR1 and CDR2: LNHNV and YYDKDF (reference sequence). With 4 bases removed from V and 6 bases from J, the gap between germline ends came to 15 bases. The CDR3 loop reads CATSNQLPGDEKLFF. The CDR3 nucleotides read TGTGCCACCAGCAATCAGCTTCCAGGGGATGAAAAACTGTTTTTT.

DNA of the CDR3: TGTGCCAGCAGCCCTCTGGTGGCGAACACTGAAGCTTTCTTT. Its protein product is CASSPLVANTEAFF. The chain employs TRBV3-1 (or the pseudogene TRBV3-2) and TRBJ1-1; D is unclear. CDR3 length equals 14 residues. Germline V lookup: CDR1 LGHDT, CDR2 YNNKEL (reference sequence). The ends were cut back, 4 bases at V and 1 base at J, with 10 bases in the middle.

The chain is built from TRBV7-3 and TRBJ2-1; 7 nucleotides match TRBD2. CDR3 length equals 15 residues. Per the germline V gene, CDR1 is SGHTA and CDR2 is FQGTGA. The trim removed 3 bases at V and 4 bases at J, leaving 6 bases unmatched. The CDR3 nucleotides are TGTGCCAGCAGCTTTGGGCTAGCGGTATACAATGAGCAGTTCTTC. Residues: CASSFGLAVYNEQFF.

This clone was recorded only once. The V and J genes are TRBV14 and TRBJ2-5, with D perhaps being TRBD1 or TRBD2 (5 bases each). Trimming stripped 4 bases from V and 1 base from J, with 19 bases between. The CDR3 runs 17 residues. The germline V gene encodes CDR1 SGHDN and CDR2 FVKESK. The CDR3 nucleotides are TGTGCCAGCAGCCCTATTCCGGGACGGCACCCCCAAGAGACCCAGTACTTC. Amino acid sequence: CASSPIPGRHPQETQYF.

The rearrangement links TRBV25-1 to TRBJ1-6; D is ambiguous. V shed 6 bases and J shed 2 bases, with 11 bases lying between them. The germline V gene has CDR1 MGHDK and CDR2 SYGVNS. This CDR3 comprises 15 residues. The CDR3 protein is CASSHRGPYNSPLHF. The CDR3 bases are TGTGCCAGCAGCCACCGGGGTCCCTATAATTCACCCCTCCACTTT.

This chain links TRBV7-2 with TRBJ2-7; weak D call: TRBD2 (6 bases). Trimming stripped 5 bases from V and 1 base from J, with 18 bases between. The CDR3 is 16 amino acids. Germline V lookup: CDR1 SGHTA, CDR2 FQGNSA. The CDR3 nucleotides read TGTGCCAGCAGCCGGCTGGGCGGGGTCCGGTCCTACGAGCAGTACTTC. This gives the protein CASSRLGGVRSYEQYF.

Worth noting for this clone: A read error may produce the germline difference seen at one junction end. The chain combines TRBV24-1 with TRBJ2-1; 8 bases line up with TRBD1. Per the germline V gene, CDR1 is KGHDR and CDR2 is SFDVKD. This CDR3 has 18 amino acids. For the CDR3, the DNA is TGTGCCGCCAGTGACCTCCCACCCGGGACAGGAATCTACAATGAGCAGTTCTTC. Protein sequence: CAASDLPPGTGIYNEQFF.

The chain has TRBV11-2 and TRBJ1-1, with TRBD1 identical over 8 bases. V lost 3 bases, J lost 1 base, and 4 bases stayed unmatched. Germline lookup yields CDR1 SGHAT and CDR2 FQNNGV. This CDR3 region has 15 residues. DNA for the CDR3: TGTGCCAGCAGCTTTCGGACAGGGCCGAACACTGAAGCTTTCTTT. Amino acids: CASSFRTGPNTEAFF.

This clone was seen only once. The V and J genes are TRBV27 and TRBJ1-5; weak D call: TRBD1 (6 bases). CDR3 length: 16 amino acids. Germline CDR1 reads MNHEY; CDR2 reads SMNVEV (reference sequence). V lost 10 bases and J lost 0, with 19 bases in between. CDR3 residues: CATPSTGDLSNQPQHF. CDR3 nucleotides: TGTGCCACCCCGTCGACAGGAGACCTTAGCAATCAGCCCCAGCATTTT.

This chain uses TRBV6-2 or TRBV6-3 with TRBJ1-1, with TRBD1 as a possible D gene (5 bases). V dropped 3 bases and J dropped 6 bases, with 17 bases sitting between them. CDR1 is MNHEY and CDR2 is SVGEGT in the germline V gene. This CDR3 is 15 amino acids long. Here the CDR3 reads CASSYGSQGSAEAFF. The DNA of the CDR3 is TGTGCCAGCAGTTATGGGTCCCAGGGTAGCGCTGAAGCTTTCTTT.

V and J are TRBV29-1 and TRBJ2-1; 7 bases line up with TRBD2. Germline CDR1 reads SQVTM; CDR2 reads ANQGSEA. The ends lost 3 bases at V and 3 bases at J; junction bases unmatched: 5. This CDR3 comprises 14 residues. In DNA, the CDR3 is TGCAGCGTTGACGCTAGCGGCTTCTACAATGAGCAGTTCTTC. It encodes CSVDASGFYNEQFF.

The chain has TRBV6-5 and TRBJ2-2; 12 positions match TRBD1. CDR1 and CDR2 from the germline V gene are MNHEY and SVGAGI. The V segment lost 8 bases and the J segment 6 bases; nucleotides outside the gene matches: 4. The CDR3 contains 14 residues. CDR3 in DNA: TGTGCCAGCGGGACAGGGGGCTACGCCGGGGAGCTGTTTTTT. Translated: CASGTGGYAGELFF.

This rearrangement joins TRBV9 to TRBJ2-3, with TRBD2 matching 8 bases. Looked up from germline, CDR1 is SGDLS and CDR2 is YYNGEE. V trimming: 4 bases; J trimming: 2 bases; junction bases outside the gene matches: 9. The CDR3 has 16 amino acids. The CDR3 spells CASSSRREAHTDTQYF. CDR3 bases: TGTGCCAGCAGCTCGCGGCGGGAGGCCCACACAGATACGCAGTATTTT.

This clone was seen more than once but under ten times. The chain links TRBV7-2 to TRBJ2-3, with D uncertain. V was shortened by 3 bases and J by 0 bases, with 10 bases between the two germline ends. Germline V gene sequence: CDR1 SGHTA, CDR2 FQGNSA. This CDR3 is 15 amino acids long. CDR3 nucleotide sequence: TGTGCCAGCAGCTTTTTAGGGCAGAGCACAGATACGCAGTATTTT. Translated, it gives CASSFLGQSTDTQYF. Full variable domain (remainder filled in from reference TRBV7-2 and TRBJ2-3): GAGVSQSPSNKVTEKGKDVELRCDPISGHTALYWYRQSLGQGLEFLIYFQGNSAPDKSGLPSDRFSAERTGGSVSTLTIQRTQQEDSAVYLCASSFLGQSTDTQYFGPGTRLTVL.

The chain joins TRBV7-2 to TRBJ1-5, with TRBD1 identical over 7 bases. The germline gives CDR1 SGHTA, CDR2 FQGNSA. J lost 4 bases, V lost 1 base, and 10 bases had no gene match. This CDR3 has 17 amino acids. CDR3: CASSLGPRGAWNQPQHF. CDR3 sequence (DNA): TGTGCCAGCAGCTTAGGGCCCAGGGGGGCATGGAATCAGCCCCAGCATTTT.

The rearrangement uses TRBV3-1 (or the pseudogene TRBV3-2) and TRBJ2-5, with 7 bases identical to TRBD1. Germline V gives CDR1 LGHDT, CDR2 YNNKEL (reference sequence). The CDR3 runs 14 residues. V shed 4 bases and J 3 bases; nucleotides not matched to a gene: 5. CDR3 sequence: CASSPLDRKETQYF. DNA of the CDR3: TGTGCCAGCAGCCCCCTGGACAGGAAAGAGACCCAGTACTTC.

The rearrangement joins TRBV28 to TRBJ1-1; D may be TRBD1 (5 bases). This CDR3 is built from 15 residues. Trimming left V 6 bases short and J 3 bases short, with 17 bases between. CDR1 is MDHEN, CDR2 SYDVKM, per germline. CDR3 loop: CASSIHSAGDTEAFF. The CDR3 bases are TGTGCCAGCAGCATCCACTCGGCGGGGGACACTGAAGCTTTCTTT.

The rearrangement uses TRBV11-2 and TRBJ2-5; D may correspond to TRBD1 or TRBD2 (5 bases each). The length of the CDR3 is 15 residues. V was shortened by 5 bases and J by 1 base, with 14 bases between the two germline ends. Per germline, CDR1 SGHAT and CDR2 FQNNGV. The CDR3 DNA is TGTGCCAGCAGCCCGAGATGGGGACCCCAAGAGACCCAGTACTTC. Translated: CASSPRWGPQETQYF.